A selection of T cell receptor beta chains follows, all from one sample in a study of blood T cell repertoires in COVID-19. Assay: immunoSEQ multiplex PCR; the TCRdb copy retains only in-frame clones and omits some. The sample consists of a few hundred thousand clones, approximately 86% of them appearing once. The source material was PBMCs or T cells enriched from blood (not recorded which). These receptor sequences come from a woman aged 25 to 39 who had been exposed to COVID-19. Each CDR3 is given with its conserved first and last residue. The order of the fields is CDR3 protein, J gene, CDR3 length, D gene, V gene. D genes are given only for firm matches.

CASSLDNTNEKLFF,TRBJ1-4,14,.,TRBV5-1
CASSITGGSYNEQFF,TRBJ2-1,15,TRBD1,TRBV19
CACRKPTLNTEAFF,TRBJ1-1,14,.,TRBV30
CASSQTGGTSPLHF,TRBJ1-6,14,TRBD1,TRBV14
CASSLDLNTEAFF,TRBJ1-1,13,.,TRBV11-2
CASIRDSGNTIYF,TRBJ1-3,13,TRBD1,TRBV6-5
CASSPLLRNQPQHF,TRBJ1-5,14,.,TRBV27
CAWSAGGDQPQHF,TRBJ1-5,13,.,TRBV30
CASSTRRDSLRNEQFF,TRBJ2-1,16,.,TRBV3-1/TRBV3-2
CASSYRQGTMGGYEQYF,TRBJ2-7,17,TRBD1,TRBV11-2
CAGFRQGRNTIYF,TRBJ1-3,13,TRBD1,TRBV30
CASSLRPTDSHGYTF,TRBJ1-2,15,.,TRBV9
CATSDWTGDYGYTF,TRBJ1-2,14,TRBD1,TRBV24-1
CASSLRDREKLFF,TRBJ1-4,13,TRBD1,TRBV11-2
CASSPQGAANYGYTF,TRBJ1-2,15,.,TRBV9
CASSLTGNGQPQHF,TRBJ1-5,14,.,TRBV7-9
CASSPSGTEAFF,TRBJ1-1,12,.,TRBV5-6
CASSDSSNTGELFF,TRBJ2-2,14,.,TRBV6-4
CATLRAKGREAYEQYF,TRBJ2-7,16,TRBD2,TRBV10-3
CASSLGQGSNEQFF,TRBJ2-1,14,TRBD1,TRBV3-1/TRBV3-2
CASSLGQFSGGETQYF,TRBJ2-5,16,TRBD2,TRBV5-1
CSAGQGREQFF,TRBJ2-1,11,TRBD1,TRBV29-1
CASSGTGDLVQPQHF,TRBJ1-5,15,.,TRBV2
CASSIFSGGDYGYTF,TRBJ1-2,15,TRBD1,TRBV19
CASSVGGQGIRGYTF,TRBJ1-2,15,.,TRBV9
CASGKQGPPSTGELFF,TRBJ2-2,16,TRBD1,TRBV9
CASSLGANTEAFF,TRBJ1-1,13,.,TRBV25-1
CASSQTSGTTSNYGYTF,TRBJ1-2,17,.,TRBV14
CASSTGHTRYEQYF,TRBJ2-7,14,.,TRBV21-1
CASRKTDSSYEQYF,TRBJ2-7,14,.,TRBV10-2
CASSMRQGGTEAFF,TRBJ1-1,14,.,TRBV21-1
CASSTGPYFQETQYF,TRBJ2-5,15,.,TRBV5-1
CASSLETGQVGEQYF,TRBJ2-7,15,TRBD1,TRBV5-1
CASSDRDRSYGYTF,TRBJ1-2,14,TRBD1,TRBV6-1
CATSQNSGANVLTF,TRBJ2-6,14,.,TRBV24-1
CASSLSMSGGANSETQYF,TRBJ2-5,18,TRBD2,TRBV9
CASSLTGELFF,TRBJ2-2,11,.,TRBV10-2
CASSFTYEQYF,TRBJ2-7,11,.,TRBV11-2
CASSRDRTASTDTQYF,TRBJ2-3,16,.,TRBV5-6
CASSVATGGQYGYTF,TRBJ1-2,15,TRBD1,TRBV9
CASSLLGLAGGINEQFF,TRBJ2-1,17,TRBD2,TRBV5-1
CASSLTSGGVNEQFF,TRBJ2-1,15,TRBD2,TRBV19
CASSQGTGLNQPQHF,TRBJ1-5,15,TRBD1,TRBV3-1/TRBV3-2
CASSPRVSYEQYF,TRBJ2-7,13,.,TRBV27
CASSEGTNSPLHF,TRBJ1-6,13,.,TRBV6-1
CAIQGARDTQYF,TRBJ2-3,12,TRBD1,TRBV10-3
CAISELGQENSPLHF,TRBJ1-6,15,TRBD1,TRBV10-3
CASSRGPGQASYEQYF,TRBJ2-7,16,TRBD1,TRBV18
CASSQVVIPGNSPLHF,TRBJ1-6,16,.,TRBV3-1/TRBV3-2
CASSPDRVNTEAFF,TRBJ1-1,14,TRBD1,TRBV18
CASSESLAGSTDTQYF,TRBJ2-3,16,TRBD2,TRBV10-1
CASREGTDTEAFF,TRBJ1-1,13,TRBD1,TRBV10-1
CASSLGNRGSETQYF,TRBJ2-5,15,TRBD1,TRBV5-6
CASSFRAGPGATNEKLFF,TRBJ1-4,18,.,TRBV27
CASSDQETQYF,TRBJ2-5,11,.,TRBV2
CASSPGQEYNEQFF,TRBJ2-1,14,TRBD1,TRBV9
CASSQPSGGAHEQFF,TRBJ2-1,15,TRBD2,TRBV3-1/TRBV3-2
CASSVTGELFF,TRBJ2-2,11,.,TRBV2
CASRVDKSGYTF,TRBJ1-2,12,.,TRBV6-5
CASSRGQGAGEQYF,TRBJ2-7,14,TRBD1,TRBV3-1/TRBV3-2